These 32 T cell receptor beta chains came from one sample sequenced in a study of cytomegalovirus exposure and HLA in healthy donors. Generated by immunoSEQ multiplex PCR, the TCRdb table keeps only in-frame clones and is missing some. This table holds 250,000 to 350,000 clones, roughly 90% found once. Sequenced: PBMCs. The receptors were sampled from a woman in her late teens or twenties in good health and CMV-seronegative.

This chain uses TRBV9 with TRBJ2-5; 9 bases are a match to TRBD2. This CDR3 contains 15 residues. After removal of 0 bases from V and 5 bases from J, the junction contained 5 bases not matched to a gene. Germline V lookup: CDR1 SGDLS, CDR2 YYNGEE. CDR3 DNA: TGTGCCAGCAGCGTAGAAGGGACTAGCAAGGAGACCCAGTACTTC. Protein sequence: CASSVEGTSKETQYF.

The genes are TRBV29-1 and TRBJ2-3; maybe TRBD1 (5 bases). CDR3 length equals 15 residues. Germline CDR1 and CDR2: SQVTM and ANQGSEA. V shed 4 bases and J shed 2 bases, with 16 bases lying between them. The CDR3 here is CSVGTYQSPTDTQYF. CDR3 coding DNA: TGCAGCGTTGGGACATACCAAAGCCCCACAGATACGCAGTATTTT.

The CDR3 spells CASSYGSTGMAYGYTF. The CDR3 nucleotides read TGTGCCAGCAGTTACGGATCCACAGGGATGGCTTATGGCTACACCTTC. V gene TRBV6-5 combines with J gene TRBJ1-2; weak D call: TRBD1 (6 bases). The CDR3 length is 16 residues. V dropped 2 bases and J dropped 5 bases, with 18 bases sitting between them. Per the germline V gene, CDR1 is MNHEY and CDR2 is SVGAGI.

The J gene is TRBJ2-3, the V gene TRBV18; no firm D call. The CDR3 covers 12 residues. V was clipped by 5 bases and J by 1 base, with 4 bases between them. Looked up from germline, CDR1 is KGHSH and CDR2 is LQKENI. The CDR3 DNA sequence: TGTGCCAGCTCAGCGCGCACAGATACGCAGTATTTT. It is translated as CASSARTDTQYF.

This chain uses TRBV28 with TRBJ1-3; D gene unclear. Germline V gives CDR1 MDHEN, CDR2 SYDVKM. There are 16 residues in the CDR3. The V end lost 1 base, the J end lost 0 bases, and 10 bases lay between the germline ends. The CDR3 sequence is CASSLLGTSSGNTIYF. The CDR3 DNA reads TGTGCCAGCAGTTTATTGGGCACCAGCTCTGGAAACACCATATATTTT.

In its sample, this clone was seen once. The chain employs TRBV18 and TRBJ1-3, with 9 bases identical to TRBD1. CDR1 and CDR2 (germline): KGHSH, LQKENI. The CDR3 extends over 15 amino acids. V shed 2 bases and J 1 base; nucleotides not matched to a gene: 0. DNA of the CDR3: TGTGCCAGCTCACCAGGACAGGGGTCTGGAAACACCATATATTTT. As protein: CASSPGQGSGNTIYF.

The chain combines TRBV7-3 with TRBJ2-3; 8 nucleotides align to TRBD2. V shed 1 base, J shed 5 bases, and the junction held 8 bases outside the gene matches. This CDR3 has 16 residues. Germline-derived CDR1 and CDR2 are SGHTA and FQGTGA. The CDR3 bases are TGTGCCAGCAGCTTAAGGGCCCGGGGGGGCATAGATACGCAGTATTTT. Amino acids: CASSLRARGGIDTQYF.

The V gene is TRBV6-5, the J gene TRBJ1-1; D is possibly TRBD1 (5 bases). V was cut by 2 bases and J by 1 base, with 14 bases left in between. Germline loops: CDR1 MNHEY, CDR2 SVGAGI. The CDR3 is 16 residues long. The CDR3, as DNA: TGTGCCAGCAGTTACACCTACCAGGGAAGGAACACTGAAGCTTTCTTT. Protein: CASSYTYQGRNTEAFF.

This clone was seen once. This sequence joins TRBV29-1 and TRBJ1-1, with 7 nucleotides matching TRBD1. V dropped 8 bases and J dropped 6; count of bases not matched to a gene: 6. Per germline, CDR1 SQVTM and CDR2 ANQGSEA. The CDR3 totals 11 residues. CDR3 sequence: CSTVGGAEAFF. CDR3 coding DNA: TGCAGCACCGTAGGGGGCGCTGAAGCTTTCTTT. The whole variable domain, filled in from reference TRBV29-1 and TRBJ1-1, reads SAVISQKPSRDICQRGTSLTIQCQVDSQVTMMFWYRQQPGQSLTLIATANQGSEATYESGFVIDKFPISRPNLTFSTLTVSNMSPEDSSIYLCSTVGGAEAFFGQGTRLTVV.

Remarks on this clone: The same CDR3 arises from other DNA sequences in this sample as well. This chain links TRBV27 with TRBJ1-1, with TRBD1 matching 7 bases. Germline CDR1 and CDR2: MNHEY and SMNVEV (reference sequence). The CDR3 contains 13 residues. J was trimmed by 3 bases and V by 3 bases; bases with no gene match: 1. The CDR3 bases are TGTGCCAGCAGTTTGACAGGGTACACTGAAGCTTTCTTT. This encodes CASSLTGYTEAFF.

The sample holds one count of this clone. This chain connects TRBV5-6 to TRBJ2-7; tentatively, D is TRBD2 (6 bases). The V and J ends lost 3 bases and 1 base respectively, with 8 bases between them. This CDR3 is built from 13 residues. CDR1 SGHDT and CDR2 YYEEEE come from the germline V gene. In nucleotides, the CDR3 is TGTGCCAGCAGCTCGGGGGTTTCCTACGAGCAGTACTTC. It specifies CASSSGVSYEQYF.

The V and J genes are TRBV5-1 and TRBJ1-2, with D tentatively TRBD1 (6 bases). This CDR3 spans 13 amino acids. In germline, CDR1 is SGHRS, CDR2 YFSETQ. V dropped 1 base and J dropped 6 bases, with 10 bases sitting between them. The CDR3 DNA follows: TGCGCCAGCAGCTTGATGGGGGCGCATGGCTACACCTTC. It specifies CASSLMGAHGYTF.

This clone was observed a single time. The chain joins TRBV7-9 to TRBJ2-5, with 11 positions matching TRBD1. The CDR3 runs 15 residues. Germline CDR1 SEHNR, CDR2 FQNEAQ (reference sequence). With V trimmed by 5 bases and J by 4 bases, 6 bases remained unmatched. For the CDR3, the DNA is TGTGCCAGCAGCCCTTGGACAGGGGGCGGAGAGACCCAGTACTTC. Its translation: CASSPWTGGGETQYF.

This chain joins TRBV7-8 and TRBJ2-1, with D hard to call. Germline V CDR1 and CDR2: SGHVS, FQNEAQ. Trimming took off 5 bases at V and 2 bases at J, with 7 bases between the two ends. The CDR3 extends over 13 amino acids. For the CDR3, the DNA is TGTGCCAGCAGCGCGACTCCCTACAATGAGCAGTTCTTC. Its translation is CASSATPYNEQFF.

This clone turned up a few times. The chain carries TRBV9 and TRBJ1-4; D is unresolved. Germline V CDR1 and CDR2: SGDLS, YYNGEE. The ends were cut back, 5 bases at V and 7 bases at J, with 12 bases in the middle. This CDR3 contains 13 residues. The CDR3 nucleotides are TGTGCCAGCAGTGACGACCGGAGTGAAAAACTGTTTTTT. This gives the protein CASSDDRSEKLFF.

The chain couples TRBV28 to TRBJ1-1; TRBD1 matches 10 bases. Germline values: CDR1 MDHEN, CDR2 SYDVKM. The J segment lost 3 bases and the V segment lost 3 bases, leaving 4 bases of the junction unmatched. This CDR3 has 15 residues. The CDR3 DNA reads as TGTGCCAGCAGTTTTCTGGACAGGGGGGACACTGAAGCTTTCTTT. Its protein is CASSFLDRGDTEAFF.

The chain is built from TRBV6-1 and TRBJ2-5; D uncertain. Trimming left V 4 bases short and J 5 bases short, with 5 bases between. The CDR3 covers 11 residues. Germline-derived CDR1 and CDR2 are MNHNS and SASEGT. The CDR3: CASSVVETQYF. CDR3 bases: TGTGCCAGCAGTGTCGTCGAGACCCAGTACTTC.

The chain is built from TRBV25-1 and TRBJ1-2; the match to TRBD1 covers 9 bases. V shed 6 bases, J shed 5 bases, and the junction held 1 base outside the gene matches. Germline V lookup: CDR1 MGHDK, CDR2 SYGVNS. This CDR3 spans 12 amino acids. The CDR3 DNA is TGTGCCAGCAGAGGGACAGGGTATGGCTACACCTTC. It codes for CASRGTGYGYTF.

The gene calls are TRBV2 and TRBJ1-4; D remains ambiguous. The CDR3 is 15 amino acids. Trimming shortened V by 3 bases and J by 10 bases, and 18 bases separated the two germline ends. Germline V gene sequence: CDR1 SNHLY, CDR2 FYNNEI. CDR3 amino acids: CASSDKAGFIGKLFF. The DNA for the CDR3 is TGTGCCAGCAGTGATAAGGCAGGATTTATCGGAAAACTGTTTTTT.

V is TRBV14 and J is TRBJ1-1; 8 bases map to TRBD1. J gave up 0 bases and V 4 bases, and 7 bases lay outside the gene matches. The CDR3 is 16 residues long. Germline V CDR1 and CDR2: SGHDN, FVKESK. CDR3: CASSRPGGLMNTEAFF. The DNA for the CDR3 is TGTGCCAGCAGCCGGCCAGGGGGCTTGATGAACACTGAAGCTTTCTTT.

In nucleotides, the CDR3 is TGTGCCAGCAGTTTTGGTGCGGATAACTATGGCTACACCTTC. Amino acid sequence: CASSFGADNYGYTF. V is TRBV27 and J is TRBJ1-2; D is unresolved. The V end was cut by 3 bases, the J end by 1 base, with 9 bases between. Looked up from germline, CDR1 is MNHEY and CDR2 is SMNVEV (reference sequence). The CDR3 runs to 14 residues.

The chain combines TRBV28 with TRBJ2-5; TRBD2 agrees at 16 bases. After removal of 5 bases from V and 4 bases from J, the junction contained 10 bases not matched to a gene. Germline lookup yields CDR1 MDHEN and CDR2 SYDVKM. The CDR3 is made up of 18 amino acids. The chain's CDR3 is CASSPEGLAGGGVETQYF. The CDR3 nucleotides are TGTGCCAGCAGTCCGGAGGGACTAGCGGGAGGGGGGGTAGAGACCCAGTACTTC.

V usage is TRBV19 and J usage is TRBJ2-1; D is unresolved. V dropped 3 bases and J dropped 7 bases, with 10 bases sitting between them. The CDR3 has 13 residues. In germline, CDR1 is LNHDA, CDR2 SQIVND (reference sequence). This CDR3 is CASSIAASNEQFF. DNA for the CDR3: TGTGCCAGTAGTATCGCGGCTAGTAATGAGCAGTTCTTC. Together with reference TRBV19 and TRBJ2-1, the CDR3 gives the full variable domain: DGGITQSPKYLFRKEGQNVTLSCEQNLNHDAMYWYRQDPGQGLRLIYYSQIVNDFQKGDIAEGYSVSREKKESFPLTVTSAQKNPTAFYLCASSIAASNEQFFGPGTRLTVL.

The DNA of the CDR3 is TGCGCCAGCAGCTTGGTGTACGGGAACTCCTACAATGAGCAGTTCTTC. It is translated as CASSLVYGNSYNEQFF. The J gene is TRBJ2-1, the V gene TRBV5-1, with a weak D call TRBD2 (5 bases). This CDR3 spans 16 amino acids. V dropped 0 bases and J dropped 0 bases, with 10 bases sitting between them. Germline V gene data show CDR1 as SGHRS and CDR2 as YFSETQ.

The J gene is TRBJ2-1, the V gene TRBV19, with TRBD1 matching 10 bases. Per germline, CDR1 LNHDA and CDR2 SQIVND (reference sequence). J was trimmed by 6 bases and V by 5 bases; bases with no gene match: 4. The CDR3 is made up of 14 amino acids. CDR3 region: CASSPDRGANEQFF. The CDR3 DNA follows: TGTGCCAGTAGTCCGGACAGGGGGGCCAATGAGCAGTTCTTC.

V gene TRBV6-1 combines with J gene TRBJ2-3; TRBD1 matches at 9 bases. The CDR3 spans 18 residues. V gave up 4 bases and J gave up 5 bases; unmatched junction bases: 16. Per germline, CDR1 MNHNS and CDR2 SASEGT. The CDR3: CASSAKIRDRVVGDTQYF. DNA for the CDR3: TGTGCCAGCAGTGCAAAAATCCGGGACAGGGTAGTAGGAGATACGCAGTATTTT.

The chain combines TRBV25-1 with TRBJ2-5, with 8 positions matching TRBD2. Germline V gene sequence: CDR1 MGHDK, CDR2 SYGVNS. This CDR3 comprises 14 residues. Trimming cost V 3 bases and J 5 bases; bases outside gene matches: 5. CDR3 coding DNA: TGTGCCAGCAGTGAGGCGGGAGGTAGGGAGACCCAGTACTTC. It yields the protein CASSEAGGRETQYF.

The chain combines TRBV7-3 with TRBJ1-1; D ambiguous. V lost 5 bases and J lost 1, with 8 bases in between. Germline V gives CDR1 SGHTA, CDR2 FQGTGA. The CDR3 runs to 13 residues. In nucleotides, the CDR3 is TGTGCCAGCAGCCGCTCAGGGAACACTGAAGCTTTCTTT. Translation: CASSRSGNTEAFF.

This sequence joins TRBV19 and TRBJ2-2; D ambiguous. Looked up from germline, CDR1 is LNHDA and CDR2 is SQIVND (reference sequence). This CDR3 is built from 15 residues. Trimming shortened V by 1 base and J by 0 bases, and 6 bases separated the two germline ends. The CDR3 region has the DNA TGTGCCAGTAGTATAGGACTCGCGAACACCGGGGAGCTGTTTTTT. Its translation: CASSIGLANTGELFF.

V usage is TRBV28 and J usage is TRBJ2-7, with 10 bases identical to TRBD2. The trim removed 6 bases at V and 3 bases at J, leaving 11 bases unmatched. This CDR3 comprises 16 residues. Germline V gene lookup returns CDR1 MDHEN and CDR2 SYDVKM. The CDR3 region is CASRIAGGRRLYEQYF. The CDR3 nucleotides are TGTGCCAGCAGAATAGCGGGAGGCCGCCGCCTCTACGAGCAGTACTTC.

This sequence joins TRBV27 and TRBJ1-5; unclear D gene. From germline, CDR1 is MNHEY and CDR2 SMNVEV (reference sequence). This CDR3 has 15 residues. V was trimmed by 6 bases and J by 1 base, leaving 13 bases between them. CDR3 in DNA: TGTGCCAGCAGCCTAGACGGATGGAGCAATCAGCCCCAGCATTTT. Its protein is CASSLDGWSNQPQHF.

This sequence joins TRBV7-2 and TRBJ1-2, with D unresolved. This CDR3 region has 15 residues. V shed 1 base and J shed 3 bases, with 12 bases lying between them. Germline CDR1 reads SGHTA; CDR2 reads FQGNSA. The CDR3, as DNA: TGTGCCAGCAGCTTAGTGGGTACTGGAGACTATGGCTACACCTTC. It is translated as CASSLVGTGDYGYTF.